This T cell receptor beta chain was captured in a study of identical twins. This clonotype was picked up many times. The antigen is not known. Overall study results and limits: Cross-sectional statistics, not tracking of the same donors, supported the conclusions. Beta out-of-frame twin sharing showed a weaker excess.

Each cDNA held unique molecular identifiers, and template switching gave it a universal primer site. One entry per CDR3 protein results from TCRdb running MiXCR on the 5' RACE reads. The sample records approximately 590,000 distinct CDR3 sequences, 7.5% to 10% being singletons. The CDR3 is 14 amino acids. The V gene's germline CDR1 is SQVTM and CDR2 ANQGSEA. V trimming: 5 bases; J trimming: 7 bases; junction bases outside the gene matches: 6. Another study also made use of these data, one on yellow fever vaccine responses in identical twins. That report adds: Twins showed a vaccine T cell response that reportedly seemed partly convergent, partly personalized.

The clonotype comes from a woman aged 18-29 years in good health. The chain carries TRBV29-1 and TRBJ2-1; 12 positions agree with TRBD2. Sequencing input: PBMCs. The CDR3 protein is CSVFLAGGPNEQFF. The CDR3 nucleotides read TGCAGCGTTTTTCTAGCGGGGGGGCCTAATGAGCAGTTCTTC.